The rows below give T cell receptor beta chains drawn from one sample of a study of T-cell memory formation after mild COVID-19. In TCRdb, the 5' RACE reads were re-called with MiXCR into one record per CDR3 protein. The sample consists of approximately 350,000 distinct CDR3 sequences, approximately 15% of them appearing once. The sequenced material came from PBMCs or a T cell subset sorted from them (not recorded which). These receptors were obtained from a man younger than 35 who had mild COVID-19 (a few samples of this study predate the infection). Cell type and time point are not known. Each CDR3 is given with its conserved first and last residue. A D gene is named only where the DNA matches it firmly. Not every row has a clone size; where given, it reads once, few, many or a size class.

d_call j_call clone_size v_call cdr3_aa cdr3_nt
TRBD1 TRBJ2-1 few TRBV11-3 CASSLDRLGQGEQFF TGTGCCAGCAGCTTAGACCGACTGGGACAGGGGGAGCAGTTCTTC
TRBD2 TRBJ2-7 few TRBV7-2 CASSSGSATSGASYEQYF TGTGCCAGCAGCTCTGGATCCGCGACTAGCGGGGCCTCCTACGAGCAGTACTTC
. TRBJ1-2 . TRBV5-5 CASRAGAYGYTF TGTGCCAGTAGGGCCGGTGCTTATGGCTACACCTTC
. TRBJ1-2 many TRBV12-3/TRBV12-4 CASSLRGGYTF TGCGCCAGCAGCCTGAGGGGAGGCTACACCTTC
. TRBJ2-3 few TRBV11-3 CASSLVPPPDTQYF TGTGCCAGCAGCTTAGTACCCCCCCCAGATACGCAGTATTTT
TRBD2 TRBJ2-5 . TRBV12-5 CASGPGLAGGQETQYF TGTGCTAGTGGTCCAGGACTAGCGGGGGGACAAGAGACCCAGTACTTC
. TRBJ2-2 . TRBV12-3/TRBV12-4 CASSFVGPLTGELFF TGTGCCAGCAGTTTCGTCGGACCGTTGACCGGGGAGCTGTTTTTT
TRBD1 TRBJ2-7 few TRBV7-9 CASRPSGQGRQYF TGTGCCAGCAGGCCTTCGGGACAGGGGAGGCAGTACTTC
TRBD2 TRBJ2-3 . TRBV6-1 CASSERLAGIDTQYF TGTGCCAGCAGTGAACGGCTAGCGGGGATAGATACGCAGTATTTT
. TRBJ2-1 few TRBV5-1 CASSRPGYNEQFF TGCGCCAGCAGCCGCCCCGGCTACAATGAGCAGTTCTTC
. TRBJ1-1 . TRBV12-3/TRBV12-4 CASSGAGVPNTEAFF TGTGCCAGCAGTGGGGCAGGGGTCCCCAACACTGAAGCTTTCTTT
. TRBJ2-5 . TRBV6-1 CASSEARILETQYF TGTGCCAGCAGTGAAGCACGCATCCTAGAGACCCAGTACTTC
. TRBJ1-4 . TRBV18 CASSPQGFYEKLFF TGTGCCAGCTCACCACAGGGGTTTTATGAAAAACTGTTTTTT
TRBD1 TRBJ2-1 many TRBV11-2 CASGSGGTGINEQFF TGTGCCAGCGGCTCGGGTGGGACAGGGATCAATGAGCAGTTCTTC
. TRBJ2-7 many TRBV30 CAWRARGIGPYEQYF TGTGCCTGGAGGGCGAGGGGGATTGGCCCCTACGAGCAGTACTTC
. TRBJ1-1 many TRBV12-3/TRBV12-4 CASSLSQGNTEAFF TGTGCCAGCAGCCTATCACAGGGGAACACTGAAGCTTTCTTT
TRBD2 TRBJ2-3 . TRBV4-3 CASSQEAAGADTQYF TGCGCCAGCAGCCAAGAGGCAGCGGGAGCAGATACGCAGTATTTT
TRBD2 TRBJ2-1 few TRBV29-1 CSVEDLLTSGYNEQFF TGCAGCGTTGAAGATCTTCTCACTAGCGGTTACAATGAGCAGTTCTTC
. TRBJ1-4 few TRBV9 CASSVDVGVEEKLFF TGTGCCAGCAGCGTAGATGTGGGAGTGGAGGAAAAACTGTTTTTT
TRBD2 TRBJ2-1 many TRBV6-4 CASSIGLANEQFF TGTGCCAGCAGTATCGGACTAGCTAATGAGCAGTTCTTC
TRBD1 TRBJ1-1 . TRBV12-3/TRBV12-4 CASSLFGTAAAEAFF TGTGCCAGCAGCCTTTTCGGGACAGCCGCCGCTGAAGCTTTCTTT
TRBD1 TRBJ2-3 once TRBV5-1 CASSQGQGGQDTQYF TGCGCCAGCAGCCAGGGACAGGGAGGACAAGATACGCAGTATTTT
. TRBJ2-6 . TRBV7-2 CASSSYRVGANVLTF TGTGCCAGCAGCTCCTACAGGGTTGGGGCCAACGTCCTGACTTTC
TRBD1 TRBJ1-1 . TRBV6-5 CASSYTGAENTEAFF TGTGCCAGCAGTTACACAGGGGCTGAGAACACTGAAGCTTTCTTT
TRBD1 TRBJ1-1 . TRBV3-1 CASSWRGQGITEAFF TGTGCCAGCAGCTGGCGCGGACAGGGGATTACTGAAGCTTTCTTT
TRBD1 TRBJ1-1 . TRBV25-1 CASSKGAGTEAFF TGTGCCAGCAGTAAGGGGGCAGGGACTGAAGCTTTCTTT
. TRBJ1-5 many TRBV6-5 CASSPTPRAVNQPQHF TGTGCCAGCAGTCCAACTCCCCGGGCGGTCAATCAGCCCCAGCATTTT